The 15 T cell receptor beta chains presented below share a single source sample, sequenced in a study of T cells in Graves' hyperthyroidism and ophthalmopathy. Amplified TCR beta CDR3 regions came from RNA transcripts. First-round RT-PCR of the TCR CDR3 relied on the HTBI primer set. TCRdb used MiXCR to reprocess the multiplex PCR reads, holding one entry per CDR3 protein. The table has about 420,000 distinct CDR3 sequences, roughly 15% seen once. The material sequenced was blood. All receptors derive from a woman aged 18-29 years with Graves' hyperthyroidism.

This clonotype was observed at least ten times. The V and J genes are TRBV20-1 and TRBJ2-1; 11 nucleotides line up with TRBD2. This CDR3 has 16 amino acids. Per germline, CDR1 DFQATT and CDR2 SNEGSKA (reference sequence). The J segment lost 6 bases and the V segment lost 3 bases, leaving 10 bases of the junction unmatched. The CDR3 reads CSASGSGRARVNEQFF. CDR3 bases: TGCAGTGCTAGTGGTAGCGGGAGGGCCCGGGTCAATGAGCAGTTCTTC.

This rearrangement joins TRBV5-1 to TRBJ2-1; TRBD2 aligns across 7 bases. CDR3 size: 17 residues. Looked up from germline, CDR1 is SGHRS and CDR2 is YFSETQ. The J segment lost 0 bases and the V segment lost 0 bases, leaving 6 bases of the junction unmatched. The CDR3 bases are TGCGCCAGCAGCTTGGGGGAGGGCAGGAGCTCCTACAATGAGCAGTTCTTC. Protein product: CASSLGEGRSSYNEQFF.

This chain joins TRBV7-2 and TRBJ1-5; 11 bases map to TRBD1. Germline loops: CDR1 SGHTA, CDR2 FQGNSA. The V segment lost 5 bases and the J segment 6 bases; nucleotides outside the gene matches: 9. The CDR3 spans 16 residues. For the CDR3, the DNA is TGTGCCAGCAGCACCGCGGGGACAGGGGGTGGTCAGCCCCAGCATTTT. The encoded protein is CASSTAGTGGGQPQHF.

The chain couples TRBV30 to TRBJ2-2, with 7 bases fitting TRBD1. The CDR3 spans 15 residues. Germline V gene sequence: CDR1 GTSNPN, CDR2 SVGIG (reference sequence). Trimming took 5 bases from V and 6 from J; bases not matched to a gene: 12. The CDR3 DNA sequence: TGTGCCTGGGACAGGGCCCGAGTGAGGGCCGGGGAGCTGTTTTTT. It encodes CAWDRARVRAGELFF.

This clonotype was recorded at least ten times. The chain joins TRBV28 to TRBJ2-1, with 8 positions matching TRBD2. CDR3 size: 16 residues. V lost 4 bases, J lost 0 bases, and 5 bases stayed unmatched. CDR1 and CDR2 from the germline V gene are MDHEN and SYDVKM. The CDR3 nucleotides are TGTGCCAGCAGTTGGGTAGCGGGACGCTCCTACAATGAGCAGTTCTTC. Translated: CASSWVAGRSYNEQFF. Together with reference TRBV28 and TRBJ2-1, the CDR3 gives the full variable domain: DVKVTQSSRYLVKRTGEKVFLECVQDMDHENMFWYRQDPGLGLRLIYFSYDVKMKEKGDIPEGYSVSREKKERFSLILESASTNQTSMYLCASSWVAGRSYNEQFFGPGTRLTVL.

J is TRBJ2-7 and V is TRBV19; D may be TRBD1 or TRBD2 (5 bases each). Germline CDR1 is LNHDA and CDR2 is SQIVND (reference sequence). The length of the CDR3 is 14 residues. Deletions cut 5 bases from V and 3 bases from J, with 14 bases between. The CDR3 sequence: CASSRDAEYYEQYF. Here the CDR3 DNA reads TGTGCCAGTAGTCGGGACGCGGAATACTACGAGCAGTACTTC.

This clonotype was detected many times. This rearrangement joins TRBV11-2 to TRBJ2-3; D possibly corresponds to TRBD2 (5 bases). This CDR3 has 14 residues. V lost 0 bases, J lost 4 bases, and 8 bases lay in between. The V gene's germline CDR1 is SGHAT and CDR2 FQNNGV. The CDR3 sequence is CASSLERAPDTQYF. The CDR3 nucleotides are TGTGCCAGCAGCTTAGAGAGGGCCCCAGATACGCAGTATTTT.

The chain links TRBV28 to TRBJ1-1; D is perhaps TRBD1 (6 bases). V dropped 7 bases and J dropped 2 bases, with 14 bases sitting between them. The CDR3 sequence is 14 residues long. Germline CDR1 MDHEN, CDR2 SYDVKM. CDR3 nucleotide sequence: TGTGCCAGCAAGCCGAACAGGGTTAACACTGAAGCTTTCTTT. Amino acid sequence: CASKPNRVNTEAFF.

This clonotype came up many times. The chain employs TRBV28 and TRBJ2-5, with TRBD1 as a possible D gene (6 bases). Germline CDR1 and CDR2: MDHEN and SYDVKM. The CDR3 runs to 15 residues. Trimming cost V 5 bases and J 2 bases, with 15 bases left between them. The CDR3 spells CASSKRGQIQETQYF. The CDR3 DNA reads as TGTGCCAGCAGTAAACGCGGACAGATTCAAGAGACCCAGTACTTC.

This clonotype was seen at least ten times. The chain is built from TRBV5-1 and TRBJ2-7; TRBD2 is a possible D gene (5 bases). The CDR3 is made up of 15 amino acids. The germline V gene has CDR1 SGHRS and CDR2 YFSETQ. The ends were cut back, 2 bases at V and 3 bases at J, with 15 bases in the middle. The CDR3 DNA is TGCGCCAGCAGCTTTGGCGGGTGGGAAGACTACGAGCAGTACTTC. Translated: CASSFGGWEDYEQYF. The full variable domain, with the rest looked up from reference TRBV5-1 and TRBJ2-7, is KAGVTQTPRYLIKTRGQQVTLSCSPISGHRSVSWYQQTPGQGLQFLFEYFSETQRNKGNFPGRFSGRQFSNSRSEMNVSTLELGDSALYLCASSFGGWEDYEQYFGPGTRLTVT.

The chain combines TRBV27 with TRBJ1-2, with D tentatively TRBD1 (5 bases). CDR3 length: 15 amino acids. Germline loops: CDR1 MNHEY, CDR2 SMNVEV (reference sequence). V was pared by 0 bases and J by 3 bases, with 11 bases between. Written as DNA, the CDR3 is TGTGCCAGCAGTTTATCGTTAGACAGAGACTATGGCTACACCTTC. Translation: CASSLSLDRDYGYTF.

This clonotype was counted ten times or more. The V and J genes are TRBV20-1 and TRBJ1-1; D is undetermined. The CDR3 runs to 12 residues. V lost 0 bases and J lost 8, with 10 bases in between. The germline gives CDR1 DFQATT, CDR2 SNEGSKA (reference sequence). CDR3 loop: CSAREWAEEAFF. The CDR3 DNA reads TGCAGTGCTAGAGAGTGGGCGGAAGAAGCTTTCTTT.

This clonotype was detected ten times or more. J is TRBJ1-1 and V is TRBV5-6, with D possibly TRBD1 on 5 matching bases. This CDR3 contains 14 residues. Per germline, CDR1 SGHDT and CDR2 YYEEEE. V dropped 1 base and J dropped 5 bases, with 12 bases sitting between them. The CDR3 region has the DNA TGTGCCAGCAGCTTGACGGCAGGGTGGACTGAAGCTTTCTTT. Translation gives CASSLTAGWTEAFF.

The V and J genes are TRBV19 and TRBJ2-3, with 11 bases that match TRBD2. Germline V CDR1 and CDR2: LNHDA, SQIVND (reference sequence). CDR3 length: 16 residues. V shed 6 bases, J shed 3 bases, and the junction held 8 bases outside the gene matches. The CDR3 nucleotides are TGTGCCAGTAGCGAGGAGACTAGCGGGAAAACAGATACGCAGTATTTT. As protein: CASSEETSGKTDTQYF.

This clonotype has at least ten counts. The chain carries TRBV18 and TRBJ1-2, with TRBD1 as a possible D gene (5 bases). Germline V gene data show CDR1 as KGHSH and CDR2 as LQKENI. V was shortened by 3 bases and J by 7 bases, with 12 bases between the two germline ends. The CDR3 covers 13 residues. The CDR3 region is CASSPAWGGGYTF. The CDR3 region has the DNA TGTGCCAGCTCACCCGCCTGGGGCGGTGGCTACACCTTC.